The 32 T cell receptor beta chains in this list originate from one sample, sequenced in a study of T cells in Graves' hyperthyroidism and ophthalmopathy. The source material, RNA transcripts, was used to amplify TCR beta CDR3 regions. In the first-round RT-PCR of the TCR CDR3, the HTBI primer set was used. TCRdb redid the calling of the multiplex PCR reads with MiXCR, one entry per CDR3 protein. The profile covers approximately 500,000 distinct CDR3 sequences, with 35% to 55% appearing a single time and around 7.7% taken by the ten largest. The sequencing sample was made of peripheral blood or thyroid tissue (not recorded which). These receptor sequences come from a woman aged 18-35 years with Graves' hyperthyroidism.

This clonotype was recorded a few times. The chain is built from TRBV5-4 and TRBJ2-7, with a possible D match to TRBD2 (6 bases). CDR3 length equals 16 residues. Germline V gives CDR1 SGHNT, CDR2 YYREEE (reference sequence). Trimming shortened V by 5 bases and J by 2 bases, and 20 bases separated the two germline ends. The CDR3 nucleotides are TGTGCCAGCAGACTACAACCGGGACGGGGGACCTACGAGCAGTACTTC. Translated, it gives CASRLQPGRGTYEQYF.

V gene TRBV24-1 combines with J gene TRBJ2-2; weak D call: TRBD2 (6 bases). The CDR3 consists of 17 residues. V lost 0 bases, J lost 1 base, and 11 bases lay in between. The germline V gene encodes CDR1 KGHDR and CDR2 SFDVKD. The CDR3 bases are TGTGCCACCAGTGATTTGACCACTAGCAAGAACACCGGGGAGCTGTTTTTT. Protein sequence: CATSDLTTSKNTGELFF.

This clonotype has just a few counts. The rearrangement uses TRBV2 and TRBJ2-3, with D unresolved. This CDR3 region has 13 residues. The V gene's germline CDR1 is SNHLY and CDR2 FYNNEI. V was trimmed by 6 bases and J by 3 bases, leaving 10 bases between them. The CDR3 here is CASREYSTDTQYF. The CDR3 nucleotides are TGTGCCAGCAGGGAATACAGTACAGATACGCAGTATTTT. The full variable domain, its missing parts supplied by reference TRBV2 and TRBJ2-3, is EPEVTQTPSHQVTQMGQEVILRCVPISNHLYFYWYRQILGQKVEFLVSFYNNEISEKSEIFDDQFSVERPDGSNFTLKIRSTKLEDSAMYFCASREYSTDTQYFGPGTRLTVL.

This sequence joins TRBV5-1 and TRBJ2-3, with TRBD2 matching over 11 bases. J gave up 4 bases and V 7 bases, and 8 bases lay outside the gene matches. The CDR3 runs to 15 residues. Germline V CDR1 and CDR2: SGHRS, YFSETQ. The CDR3, as DNA: TGCGCCAGCGGATTACTAGCGGGAGATGCAGATACGCAGTATTTT. It encodes CASGLLAGDADTQYF.

This clonotype was seen a handful of times. A read error may be the cause here, since a much bigger clone is one base away. The genes are TRBV19 and TRBJ1-1; D call uncertain. Germline V gives CDR1 LNHDA, CDR2 SQIVND (reference sequence). This CDR3 has 16 residues. Trimming stripped 4 bases from V and 0 bases from J, with 15 bases between. This CDR3 reads CASSKAGYTLNTEAFF. CDR3 nucleotide sequence: TGTGCCAGTAGTAAGGCAGGTTATACCTTGAACACTGAAGCTTTCTTT.

This chain joins TRBV20-1 and TRBJ2-7; 8 bases map to TRBD2. V shed 4 bases, J shed 2 bases, and the junction held 13 bases outside the gene matches. This CDR3 is 16 amino acids long. Per the germline V gene, CDR1 is DFQATT and CDR2 is SNEGSKA (reference sequence). DNA for the CDR3: TGCAGTGCTACGGGAGGGGTAGATACACTAACCTACGAGCAGTACTTC. Its translation is CSATGGVDTLTYEQYF.

This clonotype was seen ten or more times. This chain links TRBV12-3 or TRBV12-4 with TRBJ1-3, with unresolved D. V lost 5 bases and J 0 bases, leaving 8 bases between the germline ends. This CDR3 contains 14 residues. CDR3: CASSPVNSGNTIYF. The CDR3 nucleotides are TGTGCCAGCAGTCCGGTGAACTCTGGAAACACCATATATTTT.

The rearrangement uses TRBV25-1 and TRBJ2-7, with 10 nucleotides matching TRBD1. The CDR3 totals 15 residues. Unmatched junction bases numbered 9, after V lost 3 bases and J lost 7 bases. Germline CDR1 is MGHDK and CDR2 is SYGVNS. The CDR3 spells CASSDLGTGANEQYF. CDR3 DNA sequence: TGTGCCAGCAGTGACCTTGGGACAGGGGCAAATGAGCAGTACTTC.

The rearrangement uses TRBV2 and TRBJ2-1; a weak D match, TRBD1 (6 bases). Trimming shortened V by 10 bases and J by 5 bases, and 18 bases separated the two germline ends. This CDR3 contains 14 residues. The V gene's germline CDR1 is SNHLY and CDR2 FYNNEI. The CDR3 sequence is CATQRGSQNNEQFF. In DNA, the CDR3 is TGTGCCACCCAGAGGGGGAGTCAGAACAATGAGCAGTTCTTC.

Many counts were recorded for this clonotype. The gene calls are TRBV6-6 and TRBJ1-4, with a tentative D call TRBD1 (5 bases). V was pared by 0 bases and J by 14 bases, with 10 bases between. From germline, CDR1 is MNHNY and CDR2 SVGAGI (reference sequence). The CDR3 has 12 amino acids. CDR3 DNA: TGTGCCAGCAGTTACTCGAGCAGGGCGCTGTTTTTT. It codes for CASSYSSRALFF.

This clonotype was recorded at least ten times. The chain combines TRBV20-1 with TRBJ2-7; TRBD2 matches 8 bases. The J segment lost 3 bases and the V segment lost 0 bases, leaving 7 bases of the junction unmatched. This CDR3 has 15 residues. Germline CDR1 is DFQATT and CDR2 is SNEGSKA (reference sequence). CDR3 protein: CSARDRLAGLYEQYF. The CDR3 DNA reads as TGCAGTGCTAGAGATCGGTTAGCGGGGCTCTACGAGCAGTACTTC.

This clonotype was found once. This chain uses TRBV20-1 with TRBJ1-6; D might be TRBD1 (6 bases). The V and J ends lost 0 bases and 5 bases respectively, with 11 bases between them. The CDR3 extends over 15 amino acids. Germline V gene data show CDR1 as DFQATT and CDR2 as SNEGSKA (reference sequence). CDR3 sequence: CSARDSQGNNSPLHF. In DNA form, the CDR3 reads TGCAGTGCTAGAGATAGCCAGGGGAATAATTCACCCCTCCACTTT.

This rearrangement joins TRBV24-1 to TRBJ2-1; D may be TRBD2 (6 bases). This CDR3 has 15 amino acids. Per the germline V gene, CDR1 is KGHDR and CDR2 is SFDVKD. Trimming removed 6 bases from V and 0 bases from J, with 11 bases in between. In nucleotides, the CDR3 is TGTGCCACCAGTTTCCCCGGGAGCTCCTACAATGAGCAGTTCTTC. Amino acid sequence: CATSFPGSSYNEQFF.

The genes are TRBV2 and TRBJ1-5, with a possible D match to TRBD1 (6 bases). Trimming took 6 bases from V and 1 from J, leaving 13 bases between them. CDR1 is SNHLY and CDR2 is FYNNEI in the germline V gene. The CDR3 loop spans 15 amino acids. DNA for the CDR3: TGTGCCAGCAGAGCCGTGGGGGCGAGCAATCAGCCCCAGCATTTT. Translated: CASRAVGASNQPQHF.

There are many counts of this clonotype. The V gene is TRBV15, the J gene TRBJ1-3; D gene uncertain. The CDR3 sequence is 15 residues long. CDR1 is LNHNV, CDR2 YYDKDF, per germline (reference sequence). V was trimmed by 4 bases and J by 0 bases, leaving 10 bases between them. In DNA form, the CDR3 reads TGTGCCACCAGCAACGGTCCTATCTCTGGAAACACCATATATTTT. It translates to CATSNGPISGNTIYF.

This clonotype turned up a few times. V gene TRBV18 combines with J gene TRBJ2-5, with D perhaps matching TRBD2 (6 bases). The V and J ends lost 6 bases and 0 bases respectively, with 8 bases between them. CDR3 length equals 13 residues. Germline assignment: CDR1 KGHSH and CDR2 LQKENI. The CDR3 coding sequence is TGTGCCAGCTCTCGGGACTACCAAGAGACCCAGTACTTC. This sequence encodes CASSRDYQETQYF.

The V gene is TRBV12-3 or TRBV12-4, the J gene TRBJ2-5; 10 nucleotides agree with TRBD2. This CDR3 is built from 15 residues. V shed 6 bases, J shed 3 bases, and the junction held 7 bases outside the gene matches. The CDR3 DNA sequence: TGTGCCAGCAGCAGCGGGACTAGCGTTGAAGAGACCCAGTACTTC. Translated, it gives CASSSGTSVEETQYF.

The rearrangement uses TRBV5-6 and TRBJ1-5; D call uncertain. Germline V gives CDR1 SGHDT, CDR2 YYEEEE. V was trimmed by 0 bases and J by 12 bases, leaving 1 base between them. The CDR3 has 9 amino acids. This CDR3 is CASSLDQHF. As DNA, the CDR3 is TGTGCCAGCAGCTTGGACCAGCATTTT.

A remark on this clonotype: The junction differs from germline at one of its ends, possibly a read error. The chain uses TRBV29-1 and TRBJ1-1; possibly TRBD1 for D (6 bases). The CDR3 runs 8 residues. CDR1 is SQVTM, CDR2 ANQGSEA, per germline. This CDR3 reads CSVDGTLF. CDR3 DNA: TGCAGCGTTGATGGGACACTCTTT.

The rearrangement uses TRBV7-9 and TRBJ2-1; 11 bases line up with TRBD2. This CDR3 is 15 amino acids long. After removal of 5 bases from V and 6 bases from J, the junction contained 6 bases not matched to a gene. CDR1 SEHNR and CDR2 FQNEAQ come from the germline V gene (reference sequence). The CDR3 sequence is CASSLGLAAINEQFF. For the CDR3, the DNA is TGTGCCAGCAGCCTGGGACTAGCGGCGATCAATGAGCAGTTCTTC.

This clonotype was observed a handful of times. V gene TRBV19 combines with J gene TRBJ2-7; D possibly matches TRBD1 or TRBD2 (7 bases each). V was clipped by 5 bases and J by 3 bases, with 20 bases between them. Germline lookup yields CDR1 LNHDA and CDR2 SQIVND (reference sequence). The CDR3 has 16 residues. In nucleotides, the CDR3 is TGTGCCAGTAGTCATCGGGGGGACAGCCGCCACTACGAGCAGTACTTC. This gives the protein CASSHRGDSRHYEQYF.

The chain joins TRBV24-1 to TRBJ2-5; 14 nucleotides match TRBD2. This CDR3 is 17 amino acids long. V lost 4 bases and J lost 4; bases outside the gene matches: 7. Germline-derived CDR1 and CDR2 are KGHDR and SFDVKD. CDR3 DNA sequence: TGTGCCACCAGTGAGCGAACCGGGACTAGCGGGAGAGAGACCCAGTACTTC. It translates to CATSERTGTSGRETQYF.

This clonotype has ten or more counts. The chain combines TRBV6-5 with TRBJ2-6, with D hard to call. Germline loops: CDR1 MNHEY, CDR2 SVGAGI. The CDR3 loop spans 14 amino acids. The CDR3 nucleotides are TGTGCTACCGACAAGAGCTCTGGGGCCAACGTCCTGACTTTC. Amino acids: CATDKSSGANVLTF.

This clonotype has at least ten counts. V and J are TRBV6-5 and TRBJ1-5; no clear D. V gave up 5 bases and J gave up 6 bases, with 14 bases separating them. Germline values: CDR1 MNHEY, CDR2 SVGAGI. The CDR3 has 14 residues. CDR3: CASSTDGEGQPQHF. CDR3 nucleotide sequence: TGTGCCAGCAGTACCGACGGGGAAGGTCAGCCCCAGCATTTT.

As concerns this clonotype: A much larger clone lies one base from this, so it may be a read error. V usage is TRBV2 and J usage is TRBJ2-7, with 10 bases identical to TRBD2. Germline CDR1 reads SNHLY; CDR2 reads FYNNEI. The CDR3 spans 15 residues. The CDR3: CAGSYGTSADYEQYF. The CDR3 region has the DNA TGTGCCGGCAGTTATGGGACTAGCGCCGACTACGAGCAGTACTTC.

Remarks on this clonotype: A much larger clone differs by one base, so this may be a read error. This chain joins TRBV7-2 and TRBJ2-7, with TRBD2 identical over 8 bases. The trim removed 0 bases at V and 4 bases at J, leaving 5 bases unmatched. Looked up from germline, CDR1 is SGHTA and CDR2 is FQGNSA. This CDR3 has 15 amino acids. The CDR3 DNA is TGTGCCAGCAGCTTAGCGGATAGCGGGGTTTACGAGCAGTACTTC. Protein sequence: CASSLADSGVYEQYF.

This clonotype was seen more than once but under ten times. The CDR3 DNA is TGTGCCAGCTCACCATCCCTCGAGCAGTACTTC. Translating it yields CASSPSLEQYF. V is TRBV18 and J is TRBJ2-7; D ambiguous. The CDR3 consists of 11 residues. Trimming shortened V by 2 bases and J by 6 bases, and 5 bases separated the two germline ends. Germline lookup yields CDR1 KGHSH and CDR2 LQKENI.

This clonotype was seen just once. Germline is not matched at one junction end, which may reflect a read error. The CDR3 DNA follows: TGTGCCAGCAGCCCAGGACAGTTGAACACTGAAGCTCTCTTT. It yields the protein CASSPGQLNTEALF. The V call is TRBV7-6, the J call TRBJ1-1, with D possibly being TRBD1 (6 bases). CDR1 SGHVS and CDR2 FNYEAQ come from the germline V gene. The CDR3 covers 14 residues.

The J gene is TRBJ2-2, the V gene TRBV19; D is possibly TRBD1 (5 bases). The CDR3 totals 14 residues. Per germline, CDR1 LNHDA and CDR2 SQIVND (reference sequence). The V end lost 6 bases, the J end lost 1 base, and 9 bases lay between the germline ends. The CDR3 region is CASSDTGNTGELFF. The CDR3 DNA sequence: TGTGCCAGTAGCGATACAGGGAACACCGGGGAGCTGTTTTTT. The complete variable domain, with remaining parts taken from reference TRBV19 and TRBJ2-2, reads DGGITQSPKYLFRKEGQNVTLSCEQNLNHDAMYWYRQDPGQGLRLIYYSQIVNDFQKGDIAEGYSVSREKKESFPLTVTSAQKNPTAFYLCASSDTGNTGELFFGEGSRLTVL.

With respect to this clonotype: This may be a read error: a much more frequent sequence differs by one nucleotide. The gene calls are TRBV30 and TRBJ1-2, with TRBD1 as a possible D gene (5 bases). The germline V gene has CDR1 GTSNPN and CDR2 SVGIG (reference sequence). CDR3 length: 12 amino acids. The chain's CDR3 is CAWSAQGIGHTF. In DNA, the CDR3 is TGTGCCTGGAGTGCCCAGGGAATTGGCCACACCTTC.

The chain employs TRBV10-3 and TRBJ1-5; D possibly corresponds to TRBD1 (5 bases). From germline, CDR1 is ENHRY and CDR2 SYGVKD. The CDR3 contains 15 residues. Trimming took 3 bases from V and 3 from J, leaving 12 bases between them. DNA of the CDR3: TGTGCCATCAGTGAAAAGGAGGGGTCCAATCAGCCCCAGCATTTT. This codes for CAISEKEGSNQPQHF.

This clonotype was seen ten or more times. The rearrangement uses TRBV6-1 and TRBJ2-7; TRBD2 matches 11 bases. The CDR3 loop spans 15 amino acids. Germline V gene lookup returns CDR1 MNHNS and CDR2 SASEGT. Trimming cost V 6 bases and J 1 base; bases outside gene matches: 5. The CDR3 coding sequence is TGTGCCAGCAGAACTACTAGCGGGAGTTCCTACGAGCAGTACTTC. This sequence encodes CASRTTSGSSYEQYF.